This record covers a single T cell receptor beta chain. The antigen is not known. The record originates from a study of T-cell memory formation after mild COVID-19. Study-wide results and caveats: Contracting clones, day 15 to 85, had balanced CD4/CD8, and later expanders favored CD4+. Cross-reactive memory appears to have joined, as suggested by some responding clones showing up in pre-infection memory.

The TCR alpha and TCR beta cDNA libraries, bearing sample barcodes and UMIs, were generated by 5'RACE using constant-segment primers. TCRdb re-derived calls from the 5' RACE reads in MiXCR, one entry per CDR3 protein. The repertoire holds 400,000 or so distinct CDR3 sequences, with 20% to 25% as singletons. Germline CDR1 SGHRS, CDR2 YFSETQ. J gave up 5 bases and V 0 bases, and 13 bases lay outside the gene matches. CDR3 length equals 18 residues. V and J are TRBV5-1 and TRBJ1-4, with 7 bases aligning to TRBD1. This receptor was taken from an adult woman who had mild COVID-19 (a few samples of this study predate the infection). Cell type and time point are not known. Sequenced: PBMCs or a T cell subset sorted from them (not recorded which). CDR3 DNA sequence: TGCGCCAGCAGCTTGGAGCCGGTCTTGACAGGGATGAATGAAAAACTGTTTTTT. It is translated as CASSLEPVLTGMNEKLFF.